This passage covers 15 T cell receptor beta chains from one sample sequenced in a study of T-cell memory formation after mild COVID-19. TCRdb re-derived calls from the 5' RACE reads in MiXCR, one entry per CDR3 protein. The sample consists of 250,000 to 350,000 distinct CDR3 sequences, less than 20% of them appearing once. The sequenced sample was PBMCs or a T cell subset sorted from them (not recorded which). The receptors shown here come from a young man who had mild COVID-19 (a few samples of this study predate the infection). Cell type and time point are not known.

The V and J genes are TRBV5-5 and TRBJ1-6; a weak D match, TRBD1 (5 bases). This CDR3 is 14 amino acids long. Germline CDR1 and CDR2: SGHKS and YYEKEE (reference sequence). Between the trimmed V and J ends, which lost 4 bases and 7 bases, there was a span of 12 bases. The CDR3: CASSGGPTNSPLHF. Written as DNA, the CDR3 is TGTGCCAGCAGCGGGGGACCGACAAATTCACCCCTCCACTTT.

This chain links TRBV7-9 with TRBJ1-6, with D maybe TRBD1 (6 bases). The CDR3 spans 15 residues. Germline loops: CDR1 SEHNR, CDR2 FQNEAQ (reference sequence). Trimming removed 5 bases at V and 6 bases at J, with 14 bases between. The CDR3 DNA reads as TGTGCCAGCAGCCCCCCGGGCAGGGGTAATTCACCCCTCCACTTT. Translated: CASSPPGRGNSPLHF.

This clonotype has a count of ten or more. This sequence joins TRBV5-6 and TRBJ2-7, with D perhaps matching TRBD1 (6 bases). The germline V and J ends were trimmed by 6 bases and 6 bases, with 22 bases remaining between them. Germline V CDR1 and CDR2: SGHDT, YYEEEE. CDR3 length: 15 residues. The CDR3 nucleotides read TGTGCCAGCACCCATTGGACAGCCCGAAGAGGCGAGCAGTACGTC. It codes for CASTHWTARRGEQYV.

In its sample, this clonotype was seen many times. This chain joins TRBV4-1 and TRBJ2-5, with a weak D call TRBD2 (5 bases). V was pared by 1 base and J by 2 bases, with 14 bases between. This CDR3 has 16 amino acids. Germline V gives CDR1 MGHRA, CDR2 YSYEKL. CDR3 amino acids: CASSQGAGITQETQYF. The CDR3 DNA sequence: TGCGCCAGCAGCCAAGGCGCCGGGATCACACAAGAGACCCAGTACTTC.

This clonotype was counted at least ten times. Here the CDR3 DNA reads TGCGCCAGTCGGGAAGCCGTGGGAGATACGCAGTATTTT. This codes for CASREAVGDTQYF. J is TRBJ2-3 and V is TRBV5-1, with D possibly matching TRBD2 (5 bases). The CDR3 extends over 13 amino acids. The germline CDR1 and CDR2 sequences are SGHRS and YFSETQ. Trimming stripped 8 bases from V and 5 bases from J, with 15 bases between. Complete variable domain (other parts from reference TRBV5-1 and TRBJ2-3): KAGVTQTPRYLIKTRGQQVTLSCSPISGHRSVSWYQQTPGQGLQFLFEYFSETQRNKGNFPGRFSGRQFSNSRSEMNVSTLELGDSALYLCASREAVGDTQYFGPGTRLTVL.

This clonotype was found a few times. The chain joins TRBV7-2 to TRBJ2-4; TRBD1 matches at 9 bases. CDR1 SGHTA and CDR2 FQGNSA come from the germline V gene. The CDR3 has 14 amino acids. J lost 8 bases, V lost 5 bases, and 7 bases had no gene match. In DNA form, the CDR3 reads TGTGCCAGCAGCGAAGGGACAGGGTTATACATTCAGTACTTC. It is translated as CASSEGTGLYIQYF.

The table lists this clonotype with many counts. This rearrangement joins TRBV18 to TRBJ1-1, with D maybe TRBD1 (5 bases). CDR1 KGHSH and CDR2 LQKENI come from the germline V gene. The CDR3 sequence is 15 residues long. Trimming pared 1 base from V and 3 bases from J, leaving 12 bases between. DNA of the CDR3: TGTGCCAGCTCACCACAAGGGGAACCCCACACTGAAGCTTTCTTT. Translating gives CASSPQGEPHTEAFF.

This clonotype was recorded a few times. V is TRBV4-2 and J is TRBJ2-3; 10 bases align to TRBD2. Germline CDR1 and CDR2: LGHNA and YNFKEQ. The CDR3 length is 16 residues. Trimming cost V 8 bases and J 2 bases; bases outside gene matches: 10. Here the CDR3 reads CASSEWSGGATDTQYF. In DNA, the CDR3 is TGTGCCAGCTCAGAGTGGAGCGGGGGGGCCACAGATACGCAGTATTTT.

The chain recombines TRBV29-1 with TRBJ2-3; a weak D match, TRBD1 (5 bases). V lost 4 bases, J lost 7 bases, and 12 bases lay in between. The CDR3 has 12 residues. Germline lookup yields CDR1 SQVTM and CDR2 ANQGSEA. As DNA, the CDR3 is TGCAGCGTTGTGCAGGGAACTTATACGCAGTATTTT. It codes for CSVVQGTYTQYF.

This clonotype was seen at least ten times. The chain has TRBV7-9 and TRBJ2-7, with D perhaps matching TRBD1 or TRBD2 (6 bases each). The germline V gene encodes CDR1 SEHNR and CDR2 FQNEAQ (reference sequence). This CDR3 spans 16 amino acids. The V end lost 3 bases, the J end lost 2 bases, and 17 bases lay between the germline ends. CDR3 in amino acids: CASSFLGKGGTYEQYV. The CDR3 DNA follows: TGTGCCAGCAGCTTCCTGGGTAAGGGGGGAACCTACGAGCAGTACGTC.

In this sample, this clonotype turned up a few times. The rearrangement uses TRBV4-1 and TRBJ1-6; D call uncertain. The CDR3 loop spans 15 amino acids. Looked up from germline, CDR1 is MGHRA and CDR2 is YSYEKL. Trimming removed 0 bases at V and 7 bases at J, with 10 bases between. The DNA for the CDR3 is TGCGCCAGCAGCCAAGAAGGGCAGCTAAATTCACCCCTCCACTTT. It translates to CASSQEGQLNSPLHF.

The chain carries TRBV11-2 and TRBJ2-3; TRBD2 might be the D (5 bases). CDR1 is SGHAT, CDR2 FQNNGV, per germline. The CDR3 loop spans 16 amino acids. Between the trimmed V and J ends, which lost 1 base and 1 base, there was a span of 12 bases. DNA for the CDR3: TGTGCCAGCAGCTTAGGGGCTAGCCTGGGCACAGATACGCAGTATTTT. This codes for CASSLGASLGTDTQYF.

The table lists this clonotype with a few counts. The genes are TRBV12-3 or TRBV12-4 and TRBJ2-7, with D possibly matching TRBD1 (6 bases). V was clipped by 4 bases and J by 7 bases, with 11 bases between them. This CDR3 region has 12 residues. In DNA form, the CDR3 reads TGTGCCAGCAGTTCCGAAGGGGGTGAGCAGTACTTC. Protein product: CASSSEGGEQYF.

The V gene is TRBV12-3 or TRBV12-4, the J gene TRBJ2-1; maybe TRBD2 (6 bases). The CDR3 loop spans 13 amino acids. V was trimmed by 6 bases and J by 9 bases, leaving 15 bases between them. CDR3 nucleotide sequence: TGTGCCAGCAGGGCTAGCGAGGGGAGTGAGCAGTTCTTC. The encoded protein is CASRASEGSEQFF.

The table lists this clonotype with a few counts. The rearrangement joins TRBV12-3 or TRBV12-4 to TRBJ2-2; D could derive from TRBD1 or TRBD2 (5 bases each). Trimming stripped 5 bases from V and 2 bases from J, with 12 bases between. The CDR3 spans 15 residues. The CDR3 DNA sequence: TGTGCCAGCAGTCACGGGGCCTTCAACACCGGGGAGCTGTTTTTT. It yields the protein CASSHGAFNTGELFF.